The clone carrying this T cell receptor beta chain was seen a single time. Its antigen is unidentified. Generated by immunoSEQ multiplex PCR, the TCRdb table keeps only in-frame clones and is missing some. This table holds 300,000 to 450,000 clones, about 90% found once. The CDR3 loop spans 13 amino acids. Germline lookup yields CDR1 WSHSY and CDR2 SAAADI. The V end was cut by 2 bases, the J end by 4 bases, with 8 bases between. This record comes from a study of Ad26.COV2.S vaccination and SARS-CoV-2 variants. General study results and limits: Analyses of TCR breadth and depth may have underestimated total T cell responses. Non-spike TCR breadth showed similarity between vaccine and placebo recipients. Recipients given vaccine exceeded placebo recipients in spike-specific TCR breadth. Once vaccination had occurred, spike-specific CD8+ and CD4+ T cell responses reportedly showed substantial breadth.

The sequenced sample was peripheral blood, obtained after recovery from COVID-19. The receptor's source is a human donor who had recovered from COVID-19. The V and J genes are TRBV10-2 and TRBJ1-2; D unresolved. CDR3 sequence: CASSEGQPYGYTF. In DNA form, the CDR3 reads TGCGCCAGCAGTGAGGGCCAGCCCTATGGCTACACCTTC.